The rows below give T cell receptor beta chains drawn from one sample of a study of blood T cell repertoires in COVID-19. The method was immunoSEQ multiplex PCR; TCRdb's version includes in-frame clones alone and lacks a portion of them. Counted here are roughly 250,000 clones, more than 75% occurring once; the ten biggest clones make up 8.5% to 10%. The sample taken for sequencing was peripheral blood. The receptors derive from a man aged 40-55 years who had recovered from COVID-19. CDR3s include the opening cysteine and the closing phenylalanine or tryptophan. A D gene is named only where the DNA matches it firmly. A clone size is listed for some rows: how often the clone was seen (once, few, many), or a class if it is expanded.

j_gene,v_gene,d_gene,abundance,CDR3nt,CDR3aa
TRBJ2-3,TRBV9,TRBD2,-,TGTGCCAGCAGCGTAGGCCCTAGCGGGGTCCGTATAGGAGATACGCAGTATTTT,CASSVGPSGVRIGDTQYF
TRBJ1-2,TRBV19,-,-,TGTGCCAGTAGTATAGAGACGGGGAGAAACTATGGCTACACCTTC,CASSIETGRNYGYTF
TRBJ1-6,TRBV5-1,-,-,TGCGCCAGCAGACGGGTCGCGGATTCACCCCTCCACTTT,CASRRVADSPLHF
TRBJ1-4,TRBV5-1,TRBD1,-,TGCGCCAGCAGCCGTTATACAGGGGGCGCCAATGAAAAACTGTTTTTT,CASSRYTGGANEKLFF
TRBJ1-1,TRBV10-3,-,-,TGTGCCATCAGGCCGGTCGGGTTGAACACTGAAGCTTTCTTT,CAIRPVGLNTEAFF
TRBJ1-2,TRBV29-1,-,-,TGCAGCGTTGCCACAGGGAGGGGTGGCTACACCTTC,CSVATGRGGYTF
TRBJ2-1,TRBV7-7,TRBD2,-,TGTGCCAGCAGCTTAGTGGCGGGAGGACACAATGAGCAGTTCTTC,CASSLVAGGHNEQFF
TRBJ1-1,TRBV11-3,TRBD1,once,TGTGCCAGCAGCTCGGGACAGGGGGGCGAAGCTTTCTTT,CASSSGQGGEAFF
TRBJ2-6,TRBV5-8,-,-,TGTGCCAGCAGGCCCTACTCTGGGGCCAACGTCCTGACTTTC,CASRPYSGANVLTF
TRBJ1-5,TRBV4-3,-,-,TGCGCCAGCAGCCAAGCCCGGACAGCGAATCAGCCCCAGCATTTT,CASSQARTANQPQHF
TRBJ1-2,TRBV7-8,-,-,TGTGCCAGCAGCTTAGCGTTTAAAGGGAGGGATCTTGACTACACCTTC,CASSLAFKGRDLDYTF
TRBJ2-7,TRBV5-1,TRBD2,-,TGCGCCAGCAGCTGGGGAGGGGAGGGGAGCGAGCAGTACTTC,CASSWGGEGSEQYF
TRBJ1-2,TRBV9,TRBD1,-,TGTGCCAGCAGCGCCACCGGGACAGAGATCTCCCTGTATGGCTACACCTTC,CASSATGTEISLYGYTF
TRBJ1-2,TRBV18,-,-,TGTGCCAGCTCAGGGGGCCAGGGAAGGAATGGCTACACCTTC,CASSGGQGRNGYTF
TRBJ1-3,TRBV21-1,-,-,TGTGCCAGCAGACTAACAGGGACTGGAAACACCATATATTTT,CASRLTGTGNTIYF
TRBJ2-7,TRBV7-3,-,few,TGTGCCAGCAGCTTAGGTCCAGCGGACTACGAGCAGTACTTC,CASSLGPADYEQYF
TRBJ2-5,TRBV6-2/TRBV6-3,TRBD2,-,TGTGCCAGCAGTTCTTCCGTGAAGAGCGGGGAAGAGACCCAGTACTTC,CASSSSVKSGEETQYF
TRBJ1-5,TRBV25-1,-,-,TGTGCCAGCAGTGGGGAAGGGGTCAATCAGCCCCAGCATTTT,CASSGEGVNQPQHF
TRBJ2-1,TRBV19,TRBD2,-,TGTGCCAACCGGTCGGCTAGCGGGATAGTCTACAATGAGCAGTTCTTC,CANRSASGIVYNEQFF
TRBJ2-1,TRBV7-2,-,-,TGTGCCAGCAGCTCCTGGGGGCGCAGTCGTGAGCAGTTCTTC,CASSSWGRSREQFF
TRBJ2-1,TRBV6-6,TRBD2,-,TGTGCCAGCAGTCGACTAGCGGACAATGAGCAGTTCTTC,CASSRLADNEQFF
TRBJ2-1,TRBV4-2,TRBD2,-,TGTGCCAGCAGCCTTAGGACTAGCGGGAGTAGCCATGAGCAGTTCTTC,CASSLRTSGSSHEQFF
TRBJ2-7,TRBV4-3,TRBD1,-,TGCGCCAGCAGCCAACACTCGACAGGGGCCTACGAGCAGTACTTC,CASSQHSTGAYEQYF
TRBJ2-3,TRBV9,-,-,TGTGCCAGCAGCACTGGGGGCAGGGCCCGCACAGATACGCAGTATTTT,CASSTGGRARTDTQYF
TRBJ2-7,TRBV29-1,TRBD1,-,TGCAGCGTGGGGCCGGGACAGGGCTTTTACGAGCAGTACTTC,CSVGPGQGFYEQYF
TRBJ1-4,TRBV25-1,-,once,TGTGCCAGCAGTGAAATATATGAAAAACTGTTTTTT,CASSEIYEKLFF
TRBJ2-1,TRBV15,-,few,TGTGCCACCAAGCGGAGGAGCGGTGAGCAGTTCTTC,CATKRRSGEQFF
TRBJ1-3,TRBV9,TRBD1,-,TGTGCCAGCAGCGTAGGAGGGGGCTTCGGAAACACCATATATTTT,CASSVGGGFGNTIYF
TRBJ1-2,TRBV9,TRBD1,-,TGTGCCAGCAGCACCCAGGGACAGCCCCTTCCAGGAAGAGGCTACACCTTC,CASSTQGQPLPGRGYTF
TRBJ2-7,TRBV7-9,-,-,TGTGCCAGCAGCCCCTTGGGGCTAGATGGCGAGCAGTACTTC,CASSPLGLDGEQYF
TRBJ1-2,TRBV9,-,-,TGTGCCAGCAGTTCTAGCAGGGGAAGAAACTATGGCTACACCTTC,CASSSSRGRNYGYTF
TRBJ2-7,TRBV5-1,-,-,TGCGCCAGCAGCCCCGGTTCCTACGAGCAGTACTTC,CASSPGSYEQYF
TRBJ1-5,TRBV7-9,-,-,TGTGCCATGACCAGGGTCAGCAATCAGCCCCAGCATTTT,CAMTRVSNQPQHF
TRBJ1-2,TRBV29-1,TRBD1,-,TGCAGCGTGGGCGGGGACAGGGGTTGGGATGGCTACACCTTC,CSVGGDRGWDGYTF
TRBJ2-3,TRBV14,TRBD2,-,TGTGCCAGCAGCCTCCTCCGGGAGGGCACAGATACGCAGTATTTT,CASSLLREGTDTQYF
TRBJ2-1,TRBV6-2/TRBV6-3,TRBD2,-,TGTGCCAGCAGTTACTTCTCTAGCGGGAGCGGCAATGAGCAGTTCTTC,CASSYFSSGSGNEQFF
TRBJ1-1,TRBV6-2/TRBV6-3,-,-,TGTGCCAGCAGCCCAACAGGGAGAACTGAAGCTTTCTTT,CASSPTGRTEAFF
TRBJ2-4,TRBV13,TRBD2,-,TGTGCCAGCAGCTTAGGCCGGGGAGGGCTGAACATTCAGTACTTC,CASSLGRGGLNIQYF
TRBJ2-2,TRBV6-2/TRBV6-3,TRBD2,-,TGTGCCAGCAGCCCTAGGGAGGGCCTCCTTTACGGCGGGGAGCTGTTTTTT,CASSPREGLLYGGELFF
TRBJ1-2,TRBV7-9,TRBD1,-,TGTGCCAGCAGCGAACAGGGGGCAAGTGGCTACACCTTC,CASSEQGASGYTF
TRBJ1-2,TRBV29-1,-,once,TGCAGCGTTTCCCCGGGGGGCGGTGGCTACACCTTC,CSVSPGGGGYTF
TRBJ1-6,TRBV6-5,-,-,TGTGCCAGCGCCCTTAGGCGGGCCCTGAATTCACCCCTCCACTTT,CASALRRALNSPLHF
TRBJ1-3,TRBV2,-,few,TGTGCCGGCGACAGACTGAACTCTGGAAACACCATATATTTT,CAGDRLNSGNTIYF
TRBJ2-7,TRBV12-5,-,-,TGTGCTAGTGGTTTGGTACGAGGGCACGAGCAGTACTTC,CASGLVRGHEQYF
TRBJ2-1,TRBV11-3,-,-,TGTGCCAGCAGCCGAACGGCGGGTGAGCAGTTCTTC,CASSRTAGEQFF
TRBJ1-2,TRBV10-3,-,-,TGTGCCATCAAGACACCGGCCAACTATGGCTACACCTTC,CAIKTPANYGYTF
TRBJ1-2,TRBV18,-,-,TGTGCCAGCTCACCGTCCCCGGGGCATCAGGGGGGCTACACCTTC,CASSPSPGHQGGYTF
TRBJ2-5,TRBV11-2,-,-,TGTGCCAGCAGCTTAGTACGACGGGGTTTAGAGACCCAGTACTTC,CASSLVRRGLETQYF
TRBJ1-1,TRBV7-3,-,-,TGTGCCAGCAGCTTATCCGGGAGCAGCACTGAAGCTTTCTTT,CASSLSGSSTEAFF
TRBJ2-3,TRBV10-2,TRBD2,-,TGCGCCAGCAAACTAGCGGGGGGTGGGGATACGCAGTATTTT,CASKLAGGGDTQYF
TRBJ2-2,TRBV9,TRBD2,-,TGTGCCAGCAGCGCCTCGGGGGGGAAGTTCCGGGCCGGGGAGCTGTTTTTT,CASSASGGKFRAGELFF
TRBJ2-3,TRBV11-3,-,-,TGTGCCAGCAGCTTAGGCAGCGGAGGGACAGATACGCAGTATTTT,CASSLGSGGTDTQYF
TRBJ1-2,TRBV6-2/TRBV6-3,-,-,TGTGCCAGCAGTCCGAGCCTATATCCAGGGAGGGGGAAGGATGGCTACACCTTC,CASSPSLYPGRGKDGYTF
TRBJ2-7,TRBV12-5,-,-,TGTGCTAGTGGGCGGGACGCAGGGAACGAGCAGTACTTC,CASGRDAGNEQYF
TRBJ1-5,TRBV5-8,-,-,TGTGCCAGCAGCTTGACGGGGGGTGATCAGCCCCAGCATTTT,CASSLTGGDQPQHF